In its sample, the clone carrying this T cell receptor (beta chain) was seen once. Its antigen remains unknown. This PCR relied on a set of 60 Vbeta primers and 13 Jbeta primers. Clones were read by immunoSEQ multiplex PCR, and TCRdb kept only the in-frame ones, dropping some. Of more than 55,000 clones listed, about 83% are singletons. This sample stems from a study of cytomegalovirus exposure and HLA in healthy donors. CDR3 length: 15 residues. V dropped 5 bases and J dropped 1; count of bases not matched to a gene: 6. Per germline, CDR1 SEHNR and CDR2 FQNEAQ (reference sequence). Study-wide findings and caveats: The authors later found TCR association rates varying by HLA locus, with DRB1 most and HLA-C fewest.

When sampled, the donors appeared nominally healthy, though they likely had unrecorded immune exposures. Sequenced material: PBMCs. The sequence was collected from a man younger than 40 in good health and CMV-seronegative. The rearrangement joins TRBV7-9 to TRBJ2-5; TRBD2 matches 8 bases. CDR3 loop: CASSNGRGGQETQYF. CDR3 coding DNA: TGTGCCAGCAGCAATGGTCGGGGGGGCCAAGAGACCCAGTACTTC.